The rows below give T cell receptor beta chains drawn from one sample of a study of response to subunit inactivated influenza vaccine. TCRdb re-called the RT-PCR reads through MiXCR, storing one row per CDR3 protein. The table shows 250,000 to 350,000 distinct CDR3 sequences, with 22% occurring only once. The sample consisted of PBMCs from blood, taken approximately 22 months after vaccination. These receptors came from a man in his fifties or sixties who received an inactivated influenza vaccine. Both conserved end residues are part of each CDR3. Fields, in order: J gene, V gene, clone size, CDR3 length, D gene, CDR3 DNA, CDR3 protein. A D gene is named only where the DNA matches it firmly. Only part of the rows carry a size: once, few, many, or a class if the clone is expanded.

TRBJ2-7 | TRBV5-4 | . | 13 | . | TGTGCCAGCAGCTTGAGGGGTAGCGGCGAGCAGTACTTC | CASSLRGSGEQYF
TRBJ1-1 | TRBV4-3 | few | 14 | . | TGCGCCAGCAGCCAAGGGACGGTTGTGACTGAAGCTTTCTTT | CASSQGTVVTEAFF
TRBJ1-6 | TRBV27 | . | 14 | . | TGTGCCAGCAGTTTAAACATAGGGCATTCACCCCTCCACTTT | CASSLNIGHSPLHF
TRBJ2-3 | TRBV7-9 | few | 13 | . | TGTGCCAGCAGCTTAGCGGGTTTAGATACGCAGTATTTT | CASSLAGLDTQYF
TRBJ1-1 | TRBV5-1 | . | 13 | TRBD1 | TGCGCCAGCATGGGACAGATGAACACTGAAGCTTTCTTT | CASMGQMNTEAFF
TRBJ2-7 | TRBV28 | . | 15 | TRBD2 | TGTGCCAGCAGTTTAGGTCTAGCGGGACGTTCCGAGCAGTACTTC | CASSLGLAGRSEQYF
TRBJ1-1 | TRBV10-3 | . | 13 | . | TGTGCCGCCAGGGGTAGGAGGAACACTGAAGCTTTCTTT | CAARGRRNTEAFF
TRBJ2-5 | TRBV29-1 | few | 10 | . | TGCAGCGGGAGGGTTGAGACCCAGTACTTC | CSGRVETQYF
TRBJ2-7 | TRBV20-1 | . | 13 | . | TGCAGTGGTAATAGGGCACTCTCCTACGAGCAGTACTTC | CSGNRALSYEQYF
TRBJ1-4 | TRBV18 | many | 17 | TRBD1 | TGTGCCAGCTCACCAAACGAACAGGGGTTCACTAATGAAAAACTGTTTTTT | CASSPNEQGFTNEKLFF
TRBJ2-5 | TRBV7-6 | few | 14 | . | TGTGCCAGCAGTAAAGATGGGACTGTCAAGACCCAGTACTTC | CASSKDGTVKTQYF
TRBJ2-7 | TRBV7-2 | . | 16 | . | TGTGCCAGCAGGCCCCTCCCGACATGGACCGCCTACGAGCAGTACTTC | CASRPLPTWTAYEQYF
TRBJ1-2 | TRBV7-2 | . | 16 | TRBD1 | TGTGCCAGCAGCTTTTACCAGGACAGGGCCGAGGGCGGCTACACCTTC | CASSFYQDRAEGGYTF
TRBJ1-2 | TRBV12-3/TRBV12-4 | few | 15 | . | TGTGCCAGCAGCACCCTGTGGGGGGGCAACTATGGCTACACCTTC | CASSTLWGGNYGYTF
TRBJ2-1 | TRBV3-1 | . | 13 | . | TGTGCCAGCAGCCAGCTACATACCGGTGAGCAGTTCTTC | CASSQLHTGEQFF
TRBJ1-5 | TRBV5-4 | . | 14 | . | TGTGCCAGCAGTAGGGACACGGACCTAGGACCCCAGCATTTT | CASSRDTDLGPQHF
TRBJ1-2 | TRBV5-8 | . | 15 | TRBD1 | TGTGCCAGCACGTTAATGAGACAGGGAAGATATGGCTACACCTTC | CASTLMRQGRYGYTF
TRBJ1-2 | TRBV7-2 | . | 12 | . | TGTGCCAGCAGCCCCACAAACTATGGCTACACCTTC | CASSPTNYGYTF
TRBJ2-5 | TRBV24-1 | . | 14 | . | TGTGCCACCAGTGACCGGGGGAGTTCAGAGACCCAGTACTTC | CATSDRGSSETQYF
TRBJ2-7 | TRBV18 | few | 13 | . | TGTGCCAGCTCATCGACCGATCCCTACGAGCAGTACTTC | CASSSTDPYEQYF
TRBJ1-2 | TRBV11-2 | . | 16 | TRBD1 | TGTGCCAGCAACCCACTCCGGGACAGGGGACCCTATGGCTACACCTTC | CASNPLRDRGPYGYTF
TRBJ2-2 | TRBV7-6 | many | 17 | TRBD2 | TGTGCCAGCAGCTTACTGGGGACTAACGAGAACACCGGGGAGCTGTTTTTT | CASSLLGTNENTGELFF
TRBJ2-2 | TRBV14 | . | 16 | . | TGTGCCAGCAGCCAAGAAAGGCCCAGTTTGGGCGGGGAGCTGTTTTTT | CASSQERPSLGGELFF
TRBJ2-5 | TRBV11-2 | . | 16 | . | TGTGCCAGCAGCTTAACGTCCCTCCCGGGCCCAGAGACCCAGTACTTC | CASSLTSLPGPETQYF
TRBJ1-1 | TRBV5-4 | few | 14 | . | TGTGCCAGCAGCTTGACTCAGGGGAGGTCTGAAGCTTTCTTT | CASSLTQGRSEAFF
TRBJ2-7 | TRBV7-2 | few | 12 | . | TGTGCCAGCAGCCTAATGGACTACGAGCAGTACTTC | CASSLMDYEQYF
TRBJ2-1 | TRBV28 | once | 15 | . | TGTGCCAGCAGTTCTAGGGGCGGGGCCAACAATGAGCAGTTCTTC | CASSSRGGANNEQFF
TRBJ2-3 | TRBV4-3 | few | 16 | TRBD2 | TGCGCCAGCAGCCTTAGTAGCGGGAGGGCCTTAGGTACGCAGTATTTT | CASSLSSGRALGTQYF
TRBJ1-1 | TRBV11-2 | . | 14 | . | TGTGCCAGCAGCTTCGATTCGACAGGTCCAGAAGCTTTCTTT | CASSFDSTGPEAFF
TRBJ1-5 | TRBV19 | . | 12 | . | TGTGCCAGTAGCACAGGGTCTCAGCCCCAGCATTTT | CASSTGSQPQHF
TRBJ2-5 | TRBV12-3/TRBV12-4 | . | 13 | . | TGTGCCAGCAGTCTCAAGGGTGGGGAGACCCAGTACTTC | CASSLKGGETQYF
TRBJ1-5 | TRBV20-1 | few | 18 | TRBD1 | TGCAGTGCTTCACGGACAGGGTCCCTCTTCTCGAGCAATCAGCCCCAGCATTTT | CSASRTGSLFSSNQPQHF
TRBJ1-5 | TRBV19 | . | 14 | TRBD1 | TGTGCCAGTAGTTCAAGACAGGGGGCTCAGCCCCAGCATTTT | CASSSRQGAQPQHF
TRBJ2-6 | TRBV7-9 | . | 16 | . | TGTGCCGGAGGGGGCCGAGACCCCACCTGGGCCAACGTCCTGACTTTC | CAGGGRDPTWANVLTF
TRBJ1-2 | TRBV2 | . | 14 | TRBD1 | TGTGCCAGCAGTACGGGACAGGGGGCTAATGGCTACACCTTC | CASSTGQGANGYTF
TRBJ2-6 | TRBV28 | . | 13 | . | TGTGCCAGCTCTCCGCTGAGGGCCAACGTCCTGACTTTC | CASSPLRANVLTF
TRBJ1-2 | TRBV5-1 | few | 13 | TRBD1 | TGCGCCAGCAGCTTAAACAGGGGCTATGGCTACACCTTC | CASSLNRGYGYTF
TRBJ1-1 | TRBV12-3/TRBV12-4 | . | 14 | . | TGTGCCAGCAGTCGGGCAGGGGTTTTAACTGAAGCTTTCTTT | CASSRAGVLTEAFF
TRBJ1-5 | TRBV19 | few | 17 | TRBD1 | TGTGCCAGTAGTATCGGGGGACAGGGGGGTAACAGGCAGCCCCAGCATTTT | CASSIGGQGGNRQPQHF
TRBJ2-1 | TRBV2 | . | 15 | TRBD1 | TGTGCCAGCATCTTTGGACAGGGTGGATCCAATGAGCAGTTCTTC | CASIFGQGGSNEQFF